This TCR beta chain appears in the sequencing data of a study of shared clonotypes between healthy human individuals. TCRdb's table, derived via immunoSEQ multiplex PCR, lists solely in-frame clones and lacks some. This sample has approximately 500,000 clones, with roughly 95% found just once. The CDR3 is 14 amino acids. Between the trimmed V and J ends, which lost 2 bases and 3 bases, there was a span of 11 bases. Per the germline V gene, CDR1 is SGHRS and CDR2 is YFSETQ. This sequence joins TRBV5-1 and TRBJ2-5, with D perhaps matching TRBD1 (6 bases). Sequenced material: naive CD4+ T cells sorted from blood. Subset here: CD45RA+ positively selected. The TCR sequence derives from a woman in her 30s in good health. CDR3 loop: CASSFTGIEETQYF. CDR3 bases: TGCGCCAGCAGCTTCACAGGGATAGAAGAGACCCAGTACTTC.